Each of the 24 T cell receptor beta chains below was sequenced from the same sample in a study of metastatic and nonmetastatic thyroid tumors (dated by TCRdb to 2020 to 2022). None of the patients had been given any treatment before thyroid surgery. The library was produced with PCR. Sequencing instrument: Illumina HiSeq 4000. TCRdb took the public reads, trimmed them with fastp at Q25, ran MiXCR for clone calling and kept in-frame beta chains. For this sample the table gives some 55,000 clones, of which just under 30% were detected only once. Approximately 16% of the sample belongs to the ten largest clones. Sequencing input: blood. The source of these receptors is a female donor with papillary thyroid cancer or a benign thyroid nodule (not recorded which). Some clones in this sample may be carry-over from other donors' samples.

V is TRBV12-3 or TRBV12-4 and J is TRBJ2-2, with no clear D. V lost 2 bases to trimming and J lost 4 bases, with 5 bases between them. There are 13 residues in the CDR3. The DNA of the CDR3 is TGTGCCAGCAGTTTAATATCCACCGGGGAGCTGTTTTTT. This gives the protein CASSLISTGELFF.

This chain joins TRBV6-1 and TRBJ1-2; D gene unclear. The CDR3 covers 13 residues. The V end was cut by 6 bases, the J end by 5 bases, with 13 bases between. The germline gives CDR1 MNHNS, CDR2 SASEGT. The chain's CDR3 is CASRAGPPYGYTF. The CDR3 DNA sequence: TGTGCCAGCAGGGCGGGTCCACCTTATGGCTACACCTTC.

This clone was detected many times. The rearrangement joins TRBV6-1 to TRBJ2-2; the D is unclear. The CDR3 extends over 14 amino acids. Germline CDR1 MNHNS, CDR2 SASEGT. The ends were cut back, 1 base at V and 5 bases at J, with 8 bases in the middle. CDR3 region: CASSEGWGTGELFF. The CDR3 DNA reads as TGTGCCAGCAGTGAAGGATGGGGAACCGGGGAGCTGTTTTTT.

The chain uses TRBV4-1 and TRBJ2-5, with TRBD1 matching 11 bases. V shed 4 bases, J shed 2 bases, and the junction held 6 bases outside the gene matches. The CDR3 spans 16 residues. The V gene's germline CDR1 is MGHRA and CDR2 YSYEKL. CDR3 sequence reads: CASSRMGQGEQETQYF. CDR3 nucleotide sequence: TGCGCCAGCAGCCGGATGGGACAGGGGGAACAAGAGACCCAGTACTTC.

The V gene is TRBV19, the J gene TRBJ2-1; D is unresolved. In germline, CDR1 is LNHDA, CDR2 SQIVND (reference sequence). The V gene lost 3 bases and the J gene lost 4 bases, with 13 bases spanning the gap. There are 15 residues in the CDR3. CDR3: CASSMVGLGYNEQFF. The CDR3 region has the DNA TGTGCCAGTAGTATGGTAGGGTTAGGGTACAATGAGCAGTTCTTC.

This clone has just a few counts. The V gene is TRBV29-1, the J gene TRBJ2-1; perhaps TRBD1 as D (6 bases). CDR1 and CDR2 from the germline V gene are SQVTM and ANQGSEA. This CDR3 region has 13 residues. V gave up 7 bases and J gave up 9 bases, with 19 bases separating them. The CDR3 bases are TGCAGCGGGGTGGGGGCTTATCGGGGTGAGCAGTTCTTC. It yields the protein CSGVGAYRGEQFF.

This clone appeared many times. The V gene is TRBV9, the J gene TRBJ2-7; D remains unclear. Deletions cut 4 bases from V and 0 bases from J, with 11 bases between. This CDR3 is 14 amino acids long. Looked up from germline, CDR1 is SGDLS and CDR2 is YYNGEE. The CDR3 DNA is TGTGCCAGCAGCCCTAATACCCTCTCCTACGAGCAGTACTTC. It specifies CASSPNTLSYEQYF. The full variable domain, its missing parts supplied by reference TRBV9 and TRBJ2-7, is DSGVTQTPKHLITATGQRVTLRCSPRSGDLSVYWYQQSLDQGLQFLIQYYNGEERAKGNILERFSAQQFPDLHSELNLSSLELGDSALYFCASSPNTLSYEQYFGPGTRLTVT.

This clone was detected many times. V gene TRBV20-1 combines with J gene TRBJ2-2; D is unresolved. This CDR3 has 15 amino acids. V lost 3 bases and J lost 5, with 16 bases in between. The germline V gene has CDR1 DFQATT and CDR2 SNEGSKA (reference sequence). The CDR3 loop reads CSARAPVLGTGELFF. CDR3 bases: TGCAGTGCTAGGGCCCCGGTTCTAGGAACCGGGGAGCTGTTTTTT.

The J gene is TRBJ1-1, the V gene TRBV6-2 or TRBV6-3, with 8 bases aligning to TRBD1. V lost 5 bases, J lost 13 bases, and 12 bases stayed unmatched. The CDR3 covers 13 residues. In germline, CDR1 is MNHEY, CDR2 SVGEGT. As DNA, the CDR3 is TGTGCCAGCAGTATCAGGGACAGGCCCGGGCATTTCTTT. This translates into CASSIRDRPGHFF.

This clone came up a few times. One junction end does not reproduce the germline sequence, and a read error may be involved. V is TRBV6-1 and J is TRBJ2-7; a possible D gene is TRBD2 (5 bases). The CDR3 covers 9 residues. Germline assignment: CDR1 MNHNS and CDR2 SASEGT. This CDR3 reads CAAGLPTLF. The CDR3 bases are TGTGCCGCGGGCCTACCGACCCTCTTC.

J is TRBJ2-1 and V is TRBV19; a weak D match, TRBD2 (6 bases). V was trimmed by 1 base and J by 7 bases, leaving 20 bases between them. Germline assignment: CDR1 LNHDA and CDR2 SQIVND (reference sequence). This CDR3 is 17 amino acids long. CDR3 loop: CASSIVGSGQGRNEQFF. The CDR3 nucleotides read TGTGCCAGTAGTATAGTGGGCAGCGGGCAAGGGAGAAATGAGCAGTTCTTC.

The chain joins TRBV5-4 to TRBJ1-4; 9 bases are shared with TRBD1. This CDR3 contains 14 residues. Germline V CDR1 and CDR2: SGHNT, YYREEE (reference sequence). V dropped 5 bases and J dropped 5; count of bases not matched to a gene: 4. The CDR3 nucleotides read TGTGCCAGCAGGGCCGGGACAGGGAATGAAAAACTGTTTTTT. Its translation: CASRAGTGNEKLFF.

In its sample, this clone was seen a few times. This chain joins TRBV10-3 and TRBJ1-6, with D possibly being TRBD1 (6 bases). Germline V CDR1 and CDR2: ENHRY, SYGVKD. Trimming removed 0 bases at V and 6 bases at J, with 12 bases between. There are 16 residues in the CDR3. The CDR3 DNA reads as TGTGCCATCAGTGAGTCGTGGGACATCGGTAATTCACCCCTCCACTTT. This gives the protein CAISESWDIGNSPLHF.

In its sample, this clone was seen a few times. The chain joins TRBV28 to TRBJ2-3, with TRBD2 identical over 7 bases. J was trimmed by 0 bases and V by 1 base; bases with no gene match: 1. The V gene's germline CDR1 is MDHEN and CDR2 SYDVKM. The CDR3 is 15 residues long. The CDR3 loop reads CASSLFSGSTDTQYF. DNA of the CDR3: TGTGCCAGCAGTTTATTTAGCGGGAGCACAGATACGCAGTATTTT.

This clone was observed many times. The genes are TRBV2 and TRBJ2-7; TRBD2 matches 10 bases. Germline CDR1 and CDR2: SNHLY and FYNNEI. J lost 6 bases, V lost 1 base, and 6 bases had no gene match. The CDR3 length is 15 residues. Here the CDR3 reads CASSEEASGSIEQYF. CDR3 nucleotides: TGTGCCAGCAGTGAAGAGGCTAGCGGGAGTATCGAGCAGTACTTC. Based on the CDR3 plus reference TRBV2 and TRBJ2-7, the full variable domain is EPEVTQTPSHQVTQMGQEVILRCVPISNHLYFYWYRQILGQKVEFLVSFYNNEISEKSEIFDDQFSVERPDGSNFTLKIRSTKLEDSAMYFCASSEEASGSIEQYFGPGTRLTVT.

This clone has at least ten counts. The chain couples TRBV27 to TRBJ2-2; 11 positions match TRBD2. V shed 5 bases, J shed 6 bases, and the junction held 8 bases outside the gene matches. The germline gives CDR1 MNHEY, CDR2 SMNVEV (reference sequence). This CDR3 comprises 16 residues. CDR3 sequence reads: CASSITSGRLAGELFF. CDR3 in DNA: TGTGCCAGCAGTATAACTAGCGGGAGACTCGCCGGGGAGCTGTTTTTT.

V and J are TRBV19 and TRBJ1-3; perhaps TRBD1 as D (6 bases). The V end was cut by 5 bases, the J end by 3 bases, with 11 bases between. CDR1 LNHDA and CDR2 SQIVND come from the germline V gene (reference sequence). The CDR3 extends over 14 amino acids. The chain's CDR3 is CASSVGGHGNTIYF. The CDR3 nucleotides are TGTGCCAGTAGTGTCGGGGGGCATGGAAACACCATATATTTT.

The J gene is TRBJ2-1, the V gene TRBV7-3, with D possibly matching TRBD1 (5 bases). Germline values: CDR1 SGHTA, CDR2 FQGTGA. The CDR3 spans 16 residues. Trimming took 4 bases from V and 8 from J, leaving 21 bases between them. The CDR3 sequence: CASSSTLGAFWDEQFF. As DNA, the CDR3 is TGTGCCAGCAGCTCAACCCTAGGGGCGTTTTGGGATGAGCAGTTCTTC.

There are a few counts of this clone. The J gene is TRBJ1-2, the V gene TRBV2; D is ambiguous. The CDR3 covers 12 residues. Germline CDR1 is SNHLY and CDR2 is FYNNEI. Trimming took off 6 bases at V and 4 bases at J, with 9 bases between the two ends. Here the CDR3 reads CASRARFYGYTF. CDR3 DNA: TGTGCCAGCAGAGCGCGCTTCTATGGCTACACCTTC.

The CDR3 nucleotides read TGTGCCAGCAGTGGGGGGAATCAGCCCCAGCATTTT. Translated: CASSGGNQPQHF. This rearrangement joins TRBV6-1 to TRBJ1-5, with D possibly being TRBD1 (5 bases). This CDR3 has 12 amino acids. CDR1 and CDR2 from the germline V gene are MNHNS and SASEGT. Trimming pared 4 bases from V and 4 bases from J, leaving 5 bases between.

By frequency in the sample, this clone is medium-sized. The chain combines TRBV6-1 with TRBJ2-7; possible D gene TRBD1, 6 bases. Germline V CDR1 and CDR2: MNHNS, SASEGT. The ends were cut back, 5 bases at V and 5 bases at J, with 19 bases in the middle. The CDR3 is 15 amino acids. CDR3 sequence reads: CASSSHRVSLHEQYF. The CDR3 nucleotides are TGTGCCAGCAGTTCCCACAGGGTATCTCTCCACGAGCAGTACTTC.

This chain connects TRBV6-1 to TRBJ1-2; a possible D gene is TRBD1 (6 bases). The germline V and J ends were trimmed by 7 bases and 0 bases, with 12 bases remaining between them. The CDR3 has 14 amino acids. CDR1 MNHNS and CDR2 SASEGT come from the germline V gene. The CDR3 nucleotides are TGTGCCAGCAATCGGGACACTACTAACTATGGCTACACCTTC. Translation: CASNRDTTNYGYTF.

This clone has only a few counts. The gene calls are TRBV15 and TRBJ1-2; D unclear. The CDR3 is 15 amino acids. Trimming removed 1 base from V and 0 bases from J, with 9 bases in between. Per the germline V gene, CDR1 is LNHNV and CDR2 is YYDKDF (reference sequence). The CDR3 bases are TGTGCCACCAGCAGAGGTCGGGATTCTAACTATGGCTACACCTTC. Protein sequence: CATSRGRDSNYGYTF.

The V call is TRBV6-6, the J call TRBJ2-7; the D gene is possibly TRBD1 (6 bases). The CDR3 contains 14 residues. Trimming removed 2 bases at V and 3 bases at J, with 11 bases between. Germline CDR1 is MNHNY and CDR2 is SVGAGI (reference sequence). The CDR3 spells CASSYQDSNYEQYF. CDR3 nucleotide sequence: TGTGCCAGCAGTTACCAGGACAGTAACTACGAGCAGTACTTC.